The 28 T cell receptor beta chains below come from one sample, sequenced in a study of CD8 T cells in ankylosing spondylitis (TCRdb year 2017). Overall study results and their limits: A TCR beta motif of 7 or 8 highly homologous amino acid variants appeared characteristic of blood from ankylosing spondylitis patients.

Libraries were prepared through 5' RACE. Sequenced using an Illumina HiSeq 2500. TCRdb's own reprocessing of the public reads used fastp at Q25 and MiXCR and kept productive beta chains. Rows merge per CDR3 protein into single entries with the most common DNA and genes. The sample includes fewer than 500,000 distinct CDR3 sequences, with roughly 27% observed a single time. The top ten hold roughly 0.8% of the sample. These TCRs are of unknown antigen specificity. The source material was blood, either unsorted or a sorted T cell fraction (not recorded which). The source of these receptors is a male donor with ankylosing spondylitis.

The J gene is TRBJ2-4, the V gene TRBV3-1; D remains ambiguous. The germline CDR1 and CDR2 sequences are LGHDT and YNNKEL (reference sequence). The CDR3 runs 14 residues. Trimming shortened V by 0 bases and J by 6 bases, and 9 bases separated the two germline ends. The CDR3 loop is CASSQDKLGNIQYF. The CDR3 DNA reads TGTGCCAGCAGCCAAGACAAATTGGGAAACATTCAGTACTTC.

The chain joins TRBV7-9 to TRBJ1-3, with D unresolved. V shed 7 bases and J shed 2 bases, with 9 bases lying between them. CDR1 SEHNR and CDR2 FQNEAQ come from the germline V gene (reference sequence). This CDR3 has 13 amino acids. The CDR3 sequence: CASTVGAGNTIYF. In DNA, the CDR3 is TGTGCCAGCACGGTCGGGGCTGGAAACACCATATATTTT.

The chain is built from TRBV5-1 and TRBJ2-3; 12 bases agree with TRBD2. J was trimmed by 3 bases and V by 0 bases; bases with no gene match: 5. Germline V gene lookup returns CDR1 SGHRS and CDR2 YFSETQ. The CDR3 totals 17 residues. The CDR3 nucleotides are TGCGCCAGCAGCTTGGCCCAACTAGCGGGAGGAACAGATACGCAGTATTTT. Translating it yields CASSLAQLAGGTDTQYF.

The V and J genes are TRBV9 and TRBJ2-7; 8 bases match TRBD2. The CDR3 runs to 16 residues. V dropped 0 bases and J dropped 4; count of bases not matched to a gene: 9. Per the germline V gene, CDR1 is SGDLS and CDR2 is YYNGEE. The DNA for the CDR3 is TGTGCCAGCAGCGTAGCTGGGAGCGGGAGCTATTACGAGCAGTACTTC. Its protein is CASSVAGSGSYYEQYF.

This chain connects TRBV5-5 to TRBJ2-7, with 7 bases that match TRBD1. CDR3 length: 15 residues. V shed 4 bases and J 5 bases; nucleotides not matched to a gene: 12. CDR1 and CDR2 (germline): SGHKS, YYEKEE (reference sequence). The CDR3 DNA follows: TGTGCCAGCAGCCTATATAACACAGGGGCCAACGAGCAGTACGTC. It is translated as CASSLYNTGANEQYV.

A few counts support this clonotype. The chain links TRBV3-1 to TRBJ2-5, with 10 bases identical to TRBD2. J was trimmed by 3 bases and V by 2 bases; bases with no gene match: 6. The CDR3 is made up of 16 amino acids. CDR1 and CDR2 from the germline V gene are LGHDT and YNNKEL (reference sequence). The chain's CDR3 is CASSQILAGNEETQYF. The CDR3 DNA follows: TGTGCCAGCAGCCAAATACTAGCGGGAAATGAAGAGACCCAGTACTTC.

CDR3 sequence reads: CAAGEPNEKLFF. As DNA, the CDR3 is TGTGCCGCGGGGGAACCTAATGAAAAACTGTTTTTT. V gene TRBV10-3 combines with J gene TRBJ1-4; tentative D call: TRBD1 (5 bases). The CDR3 has 12 amino acids. CDR1 is ENHRY and CDR2 is SYGVKD in the germline V gene. Trimming shortened V by 11 bases and J by 3 bases, and 10 bases separated the two germline ends.

This sequence joins TRBV12-3 or TRBV12-4 and TRBJ1-2; D uncertain. The CDR3 runs 13 residues. Trimming stripped 3 bases from V and 8 bases from J, with 13 bases between. The CDR3 loop reads CASSFGGSMGYTF. The CDR3 DNA reads as TGTGCCAGCAGTTTTGGCGGGTCTATGGGCTACACCTTC.

This clonotype was observed a few times. The chain employs TRBV7-2 and TRBJ2-7, with 10 nucleotides matching TRBD1. The V segment lost 1 base and the J segment 7 bases; nucleotides outside the gene matches: 7. The CDR3 consists of 15 residues. Germline CDR1 and CDR2: SGHTA and FQGNSA. The CDR3 nucleotides read TGTGCCAGCAGCTTAGGGGACAGGGGCTTGCGGGAGCAGTACTTC. As protein: CASSLGDRGLREQYF.

This clonotype was seen a few times. V is TRBV7-2 and J is TRBJ2-3; TRBD2 might be the D (6 bases). This CDR3 is built from 14 residues. Germline CDR1 SGHTA, CDR2 FQGNSA. With 3 bases removed from V and 5 bases from J, the gap between germline ends came to 12 bases. Here the CDR3 reads CASSLGGIRDTQYF. The CDR3 nucleotides read TGTGCCAGCAGCTTGGGGGGAATTCGAGATACGCAGTATTTT.

This clonotype was seen only a few times. This sequence joins TRBV20-1 and TRBJ1-6, with D maybe TRBD1 (5 bases). The ends were cut back, 5 bases at V and 7 bases at J, with 12 bases in the middle. This CDR3 has 13 residues. Germline CDR1 is DFQATT and CDR2 is SNEGSKA (reference sequence). CDR3 loop: CSAPHGGNSPLHF. Here the CDR3 DNA reads TGCAGTGCTCCCCACGGGGGAAATTCACCCCTCCACTTT.

This clonotype was detected many times. V usage is TRBV4-2 and J usage is TRBJ1-2, with D hard to call. V dropped 5 bases and J dropped 8 bases, with 15 bases sitting between them. CDR1 LGHNA and CDR2 YNFKEQ come from the germline V gene. The CDR3 length is 13 residues. The CDR3: CASSIQRREGYTF. Here the CDR3 DNA reads TGTGCCAGCAGCATCCAGCGGCGGGAAGGCTACACCTTC.

This clonotype was observed a few times. The chain combines TRBV4-1 with TRBJ1-1; no definite D call. The CDR3 has 15 amino acids. Germline-derived CDR1 and CDR2 are MGHRA and YSYEKL. V was shortened by 2 bases and J by 7 bases, with 17 bases between the two germline ends. CDR3 in DNA: TGCGCCAGCAGCCAAAGGGAGATGCGTCAAAGTGAAGCTTTCTTT. Translated: CASSQREMRQSEAFF.

The chain joins TRBV3-1 to TRBJ2-7; D unresolved. The CDR3 length is 14 residues. The V gene lost 1 base and the J gene lost 5 bases, with 12 bases spanning the gap. Germline-derived CDR1 and CDR2 are LGHDT and YNNKEL (reference sequence). The CDR3 reads CASSQVAALNEQYF. The DNA for the CDR3 is TGTGCCAGCAGCCAAGTGGCGGCGTTGAACGAGCAGTACTTC.

This clonotype was seen a few times. V gene TRBV19 combines with J gene TRBJ1-1; D unclear. This CDR3 is built from 12 residues. Germline V lookup: CDR1 LNHDA, CDR2 SQIVND (reference sequence). Trimming took off 6 bases at V and 9 bases at J, with 14 bases between the two ends. Here the CDR3 reads CASSSGGTKAFF. The CDR3 DNA reads as TGTGCCAGTAGCTCGGGCGGTACAAAAGCTTTCTTT.

The V gene is TRBV10-3, the J gene TRBJ2-7; 9 bases agree with TRBD1. Germline trimming cut 5 bases from V and 3 bases from J; bases unmatched to any gene: 11. Germline lookup yields CDR1 ENHRY and CDR2 SYGVKD. This CDR3 is 16 amino acids long. The CDR3 coding sequence is TGTGCCATCAGTCCGGACAGGGGAGGGTATAGCTACGAGCAGTACGTC. Translating it yields CAISPDRGGYSYEQYV.

The genes are TRBV12-3 or TRBV12-4 and TRBJ1-2; unclear D gene. V dropped 4 bases and J dropped 6 bases, with 12 bases sitting between them. The CDR3 sequence is 13 residues long. Written as DNA, the CDR3 is TGTGCCAGCAGTTGGCTAGGAAACCATGGCTACACCTTC. Protein product: CASSWLGNHGYTF.

This sequence joins TRBV18 and TRBJ2-1; 8 nucleotides agree with TRBD2. V gave up 5 bases and J gave up 3 bases; unmatched junction bases: 6. From germline, CDR1 is KGHSH and CDR2 LQKENI. This CDR3 has 15 amino acids. The CDR3 nucleotides read TGTGCCAGCTCAACACTAGCGGCCGACTACAATGAGCAGTTCTTC. This gives the protein CASSTLAADYNEQFF.

For the CDR3, the DNA is TGCAGTGCTACCAGCTATGGCTACACCTTC. Its protein is CSATSYGYTF. The chain links TRBV20-1 to TRBJ1-2, with D hard to call. The CDR3 has 10 amino acids. Germline assignment: CDR1 DFQATT and CDR2 SNEGSKA (reference sequence). Between the trimmed V and J ends, which lost 4 bases and 4 bases, there was a span of 4 bases.

This clonotype was seen a handful of times. This chain uses TRBV5-1 with TRBJ1-4, with 7 bases that match TRBD1. The length of the CDR3 is 13 residues. Germline assignment: CDR1 SGHRS and CDR2 YFSETQ. V lost 3 bases to trimming and J lost 4 bases; unmatched junction nucleotides: 0. CDR3 protein: CASSWDSNEKLFF. CDR3 nucleotide sequence: TGCGCCAGCAGCTGGGACAGTAATGAAAAACTGTTTTTT.

This clonotype was seen more than once but under ten times. The chain has TRBV11-3 and TRBJ1-1; D not certain. Per the germline V gene, CDR1 is SGHNT and CDR2 is YENEEA. The CDR3 runs to 14 residues. V lost 3 bases, J lost 3 bases, and 11 bases lay in between. CDR3 amino acids: CASSFGGIDTEAFF. The CDR3 DNA reads TGTGCCAGCAGCTTTGGCGGGATAGACACTGAAGCTTTCTTT.

This chain uses TRBV27 with TRBJ1-5, with D unresolved. This CDR3 is 14 amino acids long. V lost 6 bases and J lost 4, with 13 bases in between. Per germline, CDR1 MNHEY and CDR2 SMNVEV (reference sequence). The CDR3 nucleotides are TGTGCCAGCAGCCCCAGCTGGAGGAATCAGCCCCAGCATTTT. As protein: CASSPSWRNQPQHF.

The chain couples TRBV6-1 to TRBJ2-1; D unresolved. This CDR3 contains 14 residues. The V gene lost 7 bases and the J gene lost 6 bases, with 16 bases spanning the gap. The germline CDR1 and CDR2 sequences are MNHNS and SASEGT. CDR3 region: CASTLTRIANEQFF. In nucleotides, the CDR3 is TGTGCCAGCACCTTGACAAGGATAGCCAATGAGCAGTTCTTC.

CDR3 protein: CATSGGPGTEAFF. The CDR3 DNA reads as TGCGCCACCTCCGGGGGGCCGGGCACTGAAGCTTTCTTT. The chain has TRBV5-1 and TRBJ1-1, with D maybe TRBD1 (6 bases). From germline, CDR1 is SGHRS and CDR2 YFSETQ. Trimming left V 9 bases short and J 4 bases short, with 16 bases between. This CDR3 is built from 13 residues.

The J gene is TRBJ2-6, the V gene TRBV20-1, with TRBD2 identical over 11 bases. The length of the CDR3 is 17 residues. V shed 3 bases and J 4 bases; nucleotides not matched to a gene: 8. The germline gives CDR1 DFQATT, CDR2 SNEGSKA (reference sequence). CDR3 sequence (DNA): TGCAGTGCTAGTACTAGCGGGAGCCTGAGGGGGGCCAACGTCCTGACTTTC. Protein product: CSASTSGSLRGANVLTF.

This clonotype was picked up a small number of times. V usage is TRBV6-1 and J usage is TRBJ1-5; 9 nucleotides line up with TRBD1. J lost 6 bases, V lost 9 bases, and 12 bases had no gene match. The CDR3 consists of 15 residues. Germline CDR1 is MNHNS and CDR2 is SASEGT. CDR3 DNA sequence: TGTGCCAGTTTAAATAACAGGGGGCTCATTCAGCCCCAGCATTTT. Amino acid sequence: CASLNNRGLIQPQHF.

This clonotype has more than one count but fewer than ten. The chain uses TRBV11-3 and TRBJ2-3, with D perhaps TRBD2 (5 bases). V was cut by 8 bases and J by 0 bases, with 9 bases left in between. The CDR3 extends over 13 amino acids. CDR1 is SGHNT and CDR2 is YENEEA in the germline V gene. The CDR3: CASDGGSTDTQYF. CDR3 DNA: TGTGCCAGCGATGGCGGGAGCACAGATACGCAGTATTTT.

This clonotype was picked up a small number of times. The rearrangement links TRBV28 to TRBJ2-5; D is possibly TRBD2 (5 bases). Germline CDR1 reads MDHEN; CDR2 reads SYDVKM. Deletions cut 3 bases from V and 4 bases from J, with 15 bases between. The CDR3 loop spans 15 amino acids. CDR3 in amino acids: CASSFQTVGRETQYF. DNA for the CDR3: TGTGCCAGCAGTTTCCAAACAGTAGGGAGAGAGACCCAGTACTTC.